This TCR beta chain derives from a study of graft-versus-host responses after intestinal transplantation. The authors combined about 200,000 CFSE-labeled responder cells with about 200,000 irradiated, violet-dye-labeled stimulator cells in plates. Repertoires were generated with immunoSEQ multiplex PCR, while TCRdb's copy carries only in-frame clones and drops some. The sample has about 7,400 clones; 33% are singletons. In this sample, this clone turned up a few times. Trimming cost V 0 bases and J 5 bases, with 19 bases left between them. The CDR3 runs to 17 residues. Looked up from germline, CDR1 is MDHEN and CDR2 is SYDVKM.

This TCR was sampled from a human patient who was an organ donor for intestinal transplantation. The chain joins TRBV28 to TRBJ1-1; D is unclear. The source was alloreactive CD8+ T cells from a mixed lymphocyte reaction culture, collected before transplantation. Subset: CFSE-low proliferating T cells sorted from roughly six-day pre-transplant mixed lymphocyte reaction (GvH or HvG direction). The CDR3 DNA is TGTGCCAGCAGTTTATGGGTGGGTTCCCCTCGAGGAACTGAAGCTTTCTTT. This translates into CASSLWVGSPRGTEAFF.